The 30 T cell receptor beta chains in this list originate from one sample, sequenced in a study of shared clonotypes between healthy human individuals. Some clones are missing from TCRdb's copy, which holds only in-frame ones; the method was immunoSEQ multiplex PCR. The sample contains fewer than 1.4 million clones, around 78% of which appear only once. Sequenced input: memory CD4+ T cells from PBMCs. Subset given: CD45RA-negative fraction. Receptor source: a young man in good health. Some clones in this sample may be carry-over from other donors' samples.

This chain connects TRBV4-3 to TRBJ2-7; perhaps TRBD2 as D (6 bases). Germline V CDR1 and CDR2: LGHNA, YSLEER. The CDR3 is 17 residues long. With 1 base removed from V and 2 bases from J, the gap between germline ends came to 18 bases. CDR3 residues: CASSQAVGGRGTYEQYF. Here the CDR3 DNA reads TGCGCCAGCAGCCAAGCGGTCGGAGGGCGGGGCACCTACGAGCAGTACTTC.

As concerns this clone: The junction departs from germline at one end; a sequencing error may be responsible. The rearrangement joins TRBV20-1 to TRBJ1-2; D gene uncertain. The CDR3 length is 11 residues. Germline V gene sequence: CDR1 DFQATT, CDR2 SNEGSKA (reference sequence). The DNA for the CDR3 is TGCAGTGCGAGAGGCGTCTATGGCTACACCTTC. It codes for CSARGVYGYTF.

V is TRBV19 and J is TRBJ1-5, with 7 nucleotides matching TRBD1. CDR3 length: 17 residues. CDR1 is LNHDA and CDR2 is SQIVND in the germline V gene (reference sequence). V gave up 4 bases and J gave up 1 base; unmatched junction bases: 10. CDR3 residues: CASSRLRAGGSNQPQHF. The DNA for the CDR3 is TGTGCCAGTAGTAGATTGAGGGCAGGGGGGAGCAATCAGCCCCAGCATTTT.

This chain uses TRBV29-1 with TRBJ2-7; D is uncertain. The CDR3 totals 12 residues. The germline V gene encodes CDR1 SQVTM and CDR2 ANQGSEA. V lost 7 bases to trimming and J lost 3 bases, with 13 bases between them. The CDR3 protein is CSAWDSNYEQYF. Here the CDR3 DNA reads TGCAGCGCCTGGGATTCTAACTACGAGCAGTACTTC.

Here the CDR3 reads CASSLRGASYYEQYF. The CDR3 DNA follows: TGTGCCAGCAGCCTACGTGGTGCATCTTACTACGAGCAGTACTTC. The chain joins TRBV5-8 to TRBJ2-7, with unresolved D. The germline V gene has CDR1 SGHTS and CDR2 YDEGEE. The V end was cut by 4 bases, the J end by 3 bases, with 17 bases between. The CDR3 loop spans 15 amino acids. Supplemented by reference TRBV5-8 and TRBJ2-7, the full variable domain reads EAGVTQSPTHLIKTRGQQATLRCSPISGHTSVYWYQQALGLGLQFLLWYDEGEERNRGNFPPRFSGRQFPNYSSELNVNALELEDSALYLCASSLRGASYYEQYFGPGTRLTVT.

This clone was recorded only once. The chain employs TRBV5-1 and TRBJ2-5; 9 bases line up with TRBD2. Germline trimming cut 4 bases from V and 9 bases from J; bases unmatched to any gene: 16. Germline CDR1 is SGHRS and CDR2 is YFSETQ. The CDR3 extends over 16 amino acids. CDR3 loop: CASSPLGIAGVEPQYF. For the CDR3, the DNA is TGCGCCAGCAGCCCGCTAGGGATAGCGGGAGTGGAGCCCCAGTACTTC.

The J gene is TRBJ2-1, the V gene TRBV7-8; D gene unclear. The germline gives CDR1 SGHVS, CDR2 FQNEAQ. The V end was cut by 1 base, the J end by 8 bases, with 15 bases between. The CDR3 has 15 residues. CDR3 amino acids: CASSLEAQKGYEQFF. The CDR3 nucleotides read TGTGCCAGCAGCTTAGAGGCGCAAAAGGGCTATGAGCAGTTCTTC.

In its sample, this clone was seen many times. This chain connects TRBV7-3 to TRBJ2-3, with 12 bases identical to TRBD2. The germline V gene encodes CDR1 SGHTA and CDR2 FQGTGA. V lost 5 bases and J lost 6; bases outside the gene matches: 6. This CDR3 is 15 amino acids long. The CDR3 loop reads CASSQLAGGRDTQYF. The DNA of the CDR3 is TGTGCCAGCAGCCAACTAGCGGGAGGCCGCGATACGCAGTATTTT.

The genes are TRBV7-2 and TRBJ1-3; D is uncertain. Germline CDR1 and CDR2: SGHTA and FQGNSA. V was shortened by 3 bases and J by 0 bases, with 9 bases between the two germline ends. The CDR3 extends over 15 amino acids. The CDR3 reads CASSLGPSSGNTIYF. Here the CDR3 DNA reads TGTGCCAGCAGCTTGGGCCCCTCCTCTGGAAACACCATATATTTT. Supplemented by reference TRBV7-2 and TRBJ1-3, the full variable domain reads GAGVSQSPSNKVTEKGKDVELRCDPISGHTALYWYRQSLGQGLEFLIYFQGNSAPDKSGLPSDRFSAERTGGSVSTLTIQRTQQEDSAVYLCASSLGPSSGNTIYFGEGSWLTVV.

This clone was counted only a few times. This chain links TRBV18 with TRBJ1-1; D uncertain. Trimming removed 1 base from V and 8 bases from J, with 8 bases in between. The CDR3 is 12 residues long. CDR1 KGHSH and CDR2 LQKENI come from the germline V gene. The CDR3 loop is CASSPQASEAFF. The CDR3 nucleotides read TGTGCCAGCTCACCACAAGCCTCCGAAGCTTTCTTT.

The chain links TRBV5-1 to TRBJ2-3, with D unclear. CDR1 SGHRS and CDR2 YFSETQ come from the germline V gene. Trimming shortened V by 2 bases and J by 7 bases, and 14 bases separated the two germline ends. The CDR3 totals 14 residues. CDR3 protein: CASSFTPETNTQYF. The CDR3 DNA reads as TGCGCCAGCAGCTTCACTCCCGAGACGAATACGCAGTATTTT.

The gene calls are TRBV6-1 and TRBJ1-5; D is perhaps TRBD1 (5 bases). The V gene's germline CDR1 is MNHNS and CDR2 SASEGT. The CDR3 sequence is 13 residues long. The V end lost 8 bases, the J end lost 2 bases, and 10 bases lay between the germline ends. The chain's CDR3 is CASEDTRNQPQHF. For the CDR3, the DNA is TGTGCCAGCGAGGACACACGCAATCAGCCCCAGCATTTT.

The rearrangement links TRBV6-4 to TRBJ2-3, with TRBD2 identical over 8 bases. This CDR3 region has 17 residues. Losses at the gene ends were 6 bases for V and 1 base for J; bases not matched to a gene: 12. Per germline, CDR1 MRHNA and CDR2 SNTAGT. DNA of the CDR3: TGTGCCAGCAGCCCCTCCCCAGCGGGGGCCCGCACAGATACGCAGTATTTT. As protein: CASSPSPAGARTDTQYF.

The genes are TRBV28 and TRBJ1-4, with D maybe TRBD1 (6 bases). This CDR3 spans 17 amino acids. Looked up from germline, CDR1 is MDHEN and CDR2 is SYDVKM. V shed 5 bases and J shed 1 base, with 17 bases lying between them. CDR3 sequence: CASSPLGRGKTNEKLFF. CDR3 in DNA: TGTGCCAGCAGTCCCCTGGGAAGGGGGAAAACTAATGAAAAACTGTTTTTT.

The sample holds a few counts of this clone. Other DNA sequences in the same sample also yield this CDR3. The CDR3 coding sequence is TGTGCCAGCAGCTTAGGGTCCACAGATACGCAGTATTTT. Translation: CASSLGSTDTQYF. The V gene is TRBV11-2, the J gene TRBJ2-3; D is unresolved. This CDR3 has 13 residues. The V end lost 1 base, the J end lost 2 bases, and 4 bases lay between the germline ends. Looked up from germline, CDR1 is SGHAT and CDR2 is FQNNGV.

This clone was counted many times. The chain recombines TRBV2 with TRBJ2-2; D is undetermined. This CDR3 has 13 amino acids. Per germline, CDR1 SNHLY and CDR2 FYNNEI. V lost 6 bases and J lost 6, with 11 bases in between. DNA of the CDR3: TGTGCCAGCAGATTCCTCCTCGCCGGGGAGCTGTTTTTT. It specifies CASRFLLAGELFF.

This chain joins TRBV5-6 and TRBJ2-1; tentatively, D is TRBD2 (6 bases). CDR1 and CDR2 from the germline V gene are SGHDT and YYEEEE. V was trimmed by 6 bases and J by 6 bases, leaving 22 bases between them. The CDR3 has 16 amino acids. CDR3 sequence reads: CASTERDGRFSNEQFF. The DNA for the CDR3 is TGTGCCAGCACCGAAAGGGACGGGAGATTTTCCAATGAGCAGTTCTTC.

The CDR3 is CASSFGQGTGNTIYF. The CDR3 DNA sequence: TGTGCCAGCAGCTTCGGACAGGGTACTGGAAACACCATATATTTT. The rearrangement joins TRBV7-2 to TRBJ1-3; 8 bases agree with TRBD1. Losses at the gene ends were 3 bases for V and 2 bases for J; bases not matched to a gene: 3. The CDR3 extends over 15 amino acids. Germline V CDR1 and CDR2: SGHTA, FQGNSA.

A note on this clone: Different DNA sequences within this sample yield the same CDR3. The rearrangement uses TRBV29-1 and TRBJ2-7; 13 bases match TRBD2. The CDR3 spans 14 residues. Trimming removed 4 bases from V and 2 bases from J; junction bases left unmatched: 2. Germline CDR1 is SQVTM and CDR2 is ANQGSEA. The CDR3 region has the DNA TGCAGCGTTGTGGGACTAGCGGGGACCTACGAGCAGTACTTC. Translating gives CSVVGLAGTYEQYF.

The V gene is TRBV5-1, the J gene TRBJ2-5, with TRBD1 matching 11 bases. V shed 3 bases, J shed 0 bases, and the junction held 4 bases outside the gene matches. CDR1 and CDR2 (germline): SGHRS, YFSETQ. The CDR3 consists of 16 residues. CDR3 sequence: CASSSGTGGYQETQYF. The CDR3 coding sequence is TGCGCCAGCAGCTCCGGGACAGGGGGGTACCAAGAGACCCAGTACTTC.

This clone turned up a few times. The chain recombines TRBV5-4 with TRBJ2-3; D is perhaps TRBD2 (5 bases). The CDR3 is 16 residues long. Germline lookup yields CDR1 SGHNT and CDR2 YYREEE (reference sequence). Between the trimmed V and J ends, which lost 1 base and 0 bases, there was a span of 12 bases. The CDR3: CASSLWAEGSTDTQYF. The CDR3 DNA reads as TGTGCCAGCAGCTTGTGGGCCGAGGGAAGCACAGATACGCAGTATTTT.

This clone has more than one count but fewer than ten. The rearrangement links TRBV4-2 to TRBJ2-1; D gene unclear. V was cut by 0 bases and J by 4 bases, with 10 bases left in between. The germline CDR1 and CDR2 sequences are LGHNA and YNFKEQ. The CDR3 is made up of 15 amino acids. CDR3 amino acids: CASSQDIRLYNEQFF. CDR3 nucleotide sequence: TGTGCCAGCAGCCAAGATATACGGCTGTACAATGAGCAGTTCTTC.

The chain couples TRBV28 to TRBJ2-6; D is unclear. The germline V and J ends were trimmed by 5 bases and 1 base, with 3 bases remaining between them. CDR3 length: 13 amino acids. Germline CDR1 is MDHEN and CDR2 is SYDVKM. The CDR3 loop is CASSKSGANVLTF. The CDR3 region has the DNA TGTGCCAGCAGTAAATCTGGGGCCAACGTCCTGACTTTC.

The J gene is TRBJ2-5, the V gene TRBV5-1, with 7 positions matching TRBD1. Per the germline V gene, CDR1 is SGHRS and CDR2 is YFSETQ. The CDR3 contains 14 residues. Unmatched junction bases numbered 7, after V lost 4 bases and J lost 4 bases. This chain's CDR3 is CASSPRSGGETQYF. The CDR3 region has the DNA TGCGCCAGCAGCCCCCGTTCAGGGGGAGAGACCCAGTACTTC.

This chain connects TRBV4-2 to TRBJ2-1; TRBD2 matches at 8 bases. The length of the CDR3 is 16 residues. Germline V gene data show CDR1 as LGHNA and CDR2 as YNFKEQ. V dropped 4 bases and J dropped 8; count of bases not matched to a gene: 13. In DNA form, the CDR3 reads TGTGCCAGCAGCCGAAAGGGGGTAGCGGGATTTGATGAGCAGTTCTTC. It specifies CASSRKGVAGFDEQFF.

J is TRBJ1-2 and V is TRBV9; TRBD1 is a possible D gene (6 bases). This CDR3 contains 12 residues. CDR1 and CDR2 (germline): SGDLS, YYNGEE. V dropped 3 bases and J dropped 10 bases, with 13 bases sitting between them. The CDR3, as DNA: TGTGCCAGCAGCGCTTCCCGGACAGCCTACACCTTC. This encodes CASSASRTAYTF.

The CDR3 DNA reads TGTGCCAGCAGTCCCGGGACTAGCGCCTACGAGCAGTACTTC. This codes for CASSPGTSAYEQYF. The J gene is TRBJ2-7, the V gene TRBV14, with 10 bases fitting TRBD2. The CDR3 sequence is 14 residues long. Trimming at V came to 6 bases and at J to 2 bases, leaving 4 bases not matched to a gene. CDR1 and CDR2 (germline): SGHDN, FVKESK.

This rearrangement joins TRBV6-6 to TRBJ1-2; tentatively, D is TRBD1 (6 bases). V was clipped by 7 bases and J by 4 bases, with 13 bases between them. Germline V CDR1 and CDR2: MNHNY, SVGAGI (reference sequence). This CDR3 contains 13 residues. The CDR3 spells CASNPGQTYGYTF. The CDR3 coding sequence is TGTGCCAGCAACCCGGGACAAACCTATGGCTACACCTTC.

This rearrangement joins TRBV5-4 to TRBJ2-6; 8 positions agree with TRBD2. Losses at the gene ends were 4 bases for V and 0 bases for J; bases not matched to a gene: 9. Germline CDR1 SGHNT, CDR2 YYREEE (reference sequence). This CDR3 comprises 18 residues. The CDR3 region has the DNA TGTGCCAGCAGCGCCGCTAGCGGGTCGCACTCTGGGGCCAACGTCCTGACTTTC. As protein: CASSAASGSHSGANVLTF.

The chain carries TRBV6-5 and TRBJ2-5; 9 nucleotides match TRBD1. Per germline, CDR1 MNHEY and CDR2 SVGAGI. V lost 2 bases to trimming and J lost 5 bases; unmatched junction nucleotides: 9. The CDR3 covers 16 residues. The DNA of the CDR3 is TGTGCCAGCAGTTACGGGGACAGGGAGTACGGGGAGACCCAGTACTTC. This sequence encodes CASSYGDREYGETQYF.